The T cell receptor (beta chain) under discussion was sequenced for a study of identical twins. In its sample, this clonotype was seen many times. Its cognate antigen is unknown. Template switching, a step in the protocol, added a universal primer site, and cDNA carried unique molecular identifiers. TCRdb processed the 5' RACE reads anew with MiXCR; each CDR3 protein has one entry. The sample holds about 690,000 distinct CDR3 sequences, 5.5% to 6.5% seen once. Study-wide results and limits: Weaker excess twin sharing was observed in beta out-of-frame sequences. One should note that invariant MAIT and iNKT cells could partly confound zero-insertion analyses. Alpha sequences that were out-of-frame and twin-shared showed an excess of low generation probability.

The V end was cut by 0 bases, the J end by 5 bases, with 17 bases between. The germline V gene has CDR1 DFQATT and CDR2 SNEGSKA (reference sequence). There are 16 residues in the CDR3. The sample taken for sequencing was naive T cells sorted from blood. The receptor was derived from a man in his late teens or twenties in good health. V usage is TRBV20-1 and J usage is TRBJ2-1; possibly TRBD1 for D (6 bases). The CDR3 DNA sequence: TGCAGTGCTAGAGATCTCGGACAGATACCCAACAATGAGCAGTTCTTC. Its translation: CSARDLGQIPNNEQFF.